This T cell receptor (beta chain) was sequenced during a study of cytomegalovirus exposure and HLA in healthy donors (dated 2017 in TCRdb). Regarding the complete study: In an earlier analysis of 587 of the donors, around 300 Gb of sequence data and 90 million to 120 million unique TCR beta sequences from about 190 million T cells were reported. An early release that covered fewer than 750 HLA-typed donors contained 300 to 350 gigabases of sequencing data and 70 million to 100 million unique TCR sequences. Of the roughly 390 genotyped donors, 81% fell in the genetic ancestry cluster associated with self-reported Caucasian donors. The aim of the study was to test whether cataloging public T cell receptors could identify signatures of past pathogen exposure. The T cell repertoires of 550 to 850 subjects were profiled by immunosequencing and related to cytomegalovirus serostatus. Along with the approximately 700-subject first cohort, a separate validation cohort of more than 90 different subjects was used. High-throughput TCR immunosequencing, statistical association of individual TCRs with disease status, and machine learning were combined to predict cytomegalovirus infection status. In a later analysis, previously published TCR beta repertoires from about 640 donors were re-analyzed and high-resolution HLA genotyping was added so that TCR occurrence patterns could be studied. Rather than using new phenotypic data, the later analysis identified candidate immune exposures from TCR beta sequences and from how often those sequences occurred across donors. An earlier analysis of several hundred of the donors applied high-throughput TCR beta sequencing to assess whether each TCR beta V gene segment acted as functional or pseudogenic. Donor age, sex, ethnicity and CMV serostatus were collected together with the repertoire data. A later genetic analysis used genome-wide SNP genotypes for about three fifths of the 666 donors, treating that subset as a discovery cohort. Every repertoire in the discovery cohort had been generated on one and the same sequencing platform. HLA typing covered class I and class II loci at four-digit resolution. Typing coverage differed by locus: A, B, C, DRB1 and DQB1 were typed in about 629-640 donors, DQA1 in about 550, DPA1 in around 610, and DPB1 in 400 to 480. Roughly 5 DR-DQ haplotypes were handled as single units for association and clustering because linkage in the cohort was strong. Among about 400 genotyped donors of the cohort, an average of about 220,000 unique TCR beta nucleotide sequences was sequenced per donor, of which roughly 18% were non-productive. On the study overall, not on this receptor specifically: Immune exposure information for the cohort was limited to CMV serostatus. The authors suggested that the approach could potentially be generalized to other disease states and immunological phenotypes. A further reported finding was that TCR beta sequences accurately predicted the HLA-A and HLA-B alleles for most subjects in the first cohort. Linkage disequilibrium might explain the correlated functional status among segregating V segments, but an unknown experimental factor could not be ruled out. When HLA alleles, especially DR and DQ, strongly co-occurred, attributing TCR associations to individual alleles was difficult. In a later analysis, about 17,000 TCR beta sequences were associated with specific HLA alleles at a false discovery rate of 0.05. A later analysis found that most CMV-associated TCR beta chains appeared HLA-restricted, with HLA associations seemingly driven largely by CMV exposure. The classifier was reported to diagnose cytomegalovirus status with high specificity and sensitivity in both the original cohort and the validation cohort. A later analysis found that TCR association rates varied across HLA loci, with DRB1 alleles showing the most associated TCRs and HLA-C alleles the fewest. In an earlier analysis of around 600 of the donors, most TCR beta V segments were observed in productive rearrangements about 87% or about 30% of the time, broadly matching IMGT annotations. A later analysis reported that several top co-occurrence clusters appeared linked to parvovirus B19, influenza, CMV and Epstein-Barr virus. Presence/absence analyses assumed roughly uniform sequencing depth across donors, an assumption that may not hold. The study gave a list of 150 to 200 TCR beta chains associated with cytomegalovirus. Because HLA typing was missing for some donors at each locus, association tests included only the typed subset. A cluster of highly shared sequence variants was judged likely to represent a technical artifact of the sequencing pipeline. Most TCR sequences were observed very rarely across donors, whereas some public TCRs were present in many individuals. Because the 87-base-pair reads could not distinguish some IMGT-functional V segments, including TRBV6-2 and TRBV6-3, those segments were excluded. In a later analysis, HLA-associated TCR beta chains were found to be more clonally expanded and to have lower generation probabilities than equally common non-associated chains. V-gene and J-gene trimming of TCR beta chains was associated with a missense DCLRE1C variant in a later genetic analysis, and the association was replicated in an independent cohort. This cohort had only TCR beta chains sequenced, and the lack of alpha or paired-chain data limited which features could be detected. According to a later genetic analysis, donors in an Asian-associated ancestry cluster had fewer N-insertions in productive TCRs than the approximately 650-donor mean. Because counts were too low, around 18 rarely observed V segments, including chromosome 9 orphons, were left out of the earlier analysis of 500 to 650 of the donors. In vitro tests confirmed that a few of the cytomegalovirus-associated TCR beta chains recognize cytomegalovirus antigens.

The library was obtained by the immunoSEQ multiplex PCR assay. A mixture of 60 forward primers for TCR Vbeta segments and 13 reverse primers for TCR Jbeta segments was used in the multiplex PCR. The CDR3 region of rearranged TCR beta genes was amplified from genomic DNA with a multiplex PCR assay. On the Illumina HiSeq System, the amplified TCR beta libraries were sequenced as 87-base-pair reads. Concerning the study's data processing: Across the 670 or so repertoires, a later analysis counted 75 million to 90 million unique TCR beta chains, 9.5 million to 13 million of which were shared by at least two donors. Raw reads were error-corrected and collapsed into unique sequences by a nearest-neighbor algorithm in which closely related sequences were merged to remove PCR and sequencing errors. Alignment of CDR3 sequences to IMGT reference sequences was used to assign V, D and J gene segments. For a sequence to be retained, a match of at least six nucleotides to both a V gene segment and a J gene segment was required. A rearrangement was called productive if the CDR3 had no stop codons and remained in frame with V and J, and every other rearrangement was called non-productive. CDR3 was defined according to IMGT convention as the region running from the second conserved V-encoded cysteine to the conserved J-encoded phenylalanine. The earlier analysis of roughly 590 of the donors excluded sequences that lacked an unambiguous match to a single V gene segment. An earlier analysis of a few hundred of the donors called V segments functional above 56.7% productive rearrangements and segregating when the between-donor standard deviation exceeded 5%. A statistical classification framework was developed to diagnose cytomegalovirus status using the catalog of TCR beta chain sequences. V and J gene assignment, in a later analysis, came from comparing TCR nucleotide sequences with IMGT/GENE-DB human TR gene sequences. The TCRdist pipeline was used in a later analysis to assign CDR3 sequences and most-parsimonious VDJ recombination scenarios. A later analysis defined each TCR beta chain by its CDR3 amino acid sequence plus V-gene family, and excluded reads lacking a unique V-gene family. To address suspected cross-contamination and a sequencing artifact, a later analysis removed roughly 580 highly shared, low-generation-probability nucleotide sequences. A later analysis calculated a clonal expansion index for each public chain from normalized within-repertoire ranks of inferred template counts. A later analysis computed generation probabilities with a VDJ recombination model fitted to out-of-frame rearrangements, and checked the results against IGoR. In a later analysis, TCR-TCR, TCR-HLA and TCR-CMV co-occurrence was scored with hypergeometric tests, and a repertoire-size bias correction was applied to TCR pairs. To estimate false discovery rates, a later analysis permuted the HLA or CMV assignments 20 times. In a later analysis, co-occurring TCRs were grouped with DBSCAN, and TCRdist sequence similarity was added when clustering was performed within HLA-allele-positive subsets. Repertoires with fewer than 30,000 or more than 120,000 public chains were left out of co-occurrence clustering, as were roughly five repertoires with anomalous nucleotide sharing. TCRdb holds this immuneACCESS table with in-frame rearrangements only. Some clones are missing; in checked studies, unresolved V genes explain under half, and the rest has no known cause. V, J and clone size reflect that table, while D and trimming were determined from the DNA. The sample contains around 270,000 clones, 80% of them found a single time. The ten largest make up approximately 0.3% of the sample.

Details on this clone: The specificity of this receptor is unknown. Base quality data are lacking; no much larger clone is found one base away.

V is reduced by 3 bases and J by 1 base, leaving a spacing of 12 bases between them. As encoded in the germline V gene, CDR1 is SGDLS while CDR2 is YYNGEE. There are 15 amino acids in the CDR3, from cysteine to phenylalanine inclusive. Only CDR3 DNA is held: 45 bases, read in frame from base 1. In total, 600 or so healthy bone marrow donors made up the cohort. All cohort members were sampled while nominally healthy, although unrecorded immune exposures were likely present. The donor was CMV seronegative and belonged to the group of roughly 330 seronegative cohort members. A peripheral blood sample was provided by each donor, and peripheral blood mononuclear cells were used for TCR beta sequencing. The Qiagen DNeasy Blood Extraction Kit was used to extract genomic DNA from the blood cell samples.

The receptor was derived from a girl aged 2 to 9 in good health and CMV-seronegative. Sequences were obtained from PBMCs. The chain employs TRBV9 and TRBJ2-3, with no reliable assignment of the D segment. CDR3 loop: CASSGTIHRTDTQYF. The DNA is as follows: TGTGCCAGCAGCGGTACAATCCACCGCACAGATACGCAGTATTTT.